These 32 T cell receptor beta chains were sequenced from one sample in a study of cytomegalovirus exposure and HLA in healthy donors. PCR primers comprised 60 Vbeta and 13 Jbeta primers. The table came from immunoSEQ multiplex PCR; TCRdb's copy has only in-frame clones and leaves some out. The data show around 150,000 clones, roughly 85% seen once. The sample consisted of PBMCs. The receptor set was obtained from a man aged 40-49 years in good health and CMV-seropositive.

This clone has just one count. The chain is built from TRBV25-1 and TRBJ1-2; no clear D gene. The germline CDR1 and CDR2 sequences are MGHDK and SYGVNS. This CDR3 contains 14 residues. Trimming took 1 base from V and 1 from J, leaving 7 bases between them. The CDR3 reads CASSELRVNYGYTF. DNA for the CDR3: TGTGCCAGCAGTGAATTGAGGGTTAACTATGGCTACACCTTC.

The chain is built from TRBV5-4 and TRBJ2-5; TRBD1 aligns across 7 bases. The germline V gene has CDR1 SGHNT and CDR2 YYREEE (reference sequence). The CDR3 sequence is 14 residues long. Trimming removed 4 bases from V and 5 bases from J; junction bases left unmatched: 8. Here the CDR3 reads CASSLGQVRETQYF. The CDR3 coding sequence is TGTGCCAGCAGCCTCGGACAGGTCCGGGAGACCCAGTACTTC. The full variable domain, completed using reference TRBV5-4 and TRBJ2-5, is ETGVTQSPTHLIKTRGQQVTLRCSSQSGHNTVSWYQQALGQGPQFIFQYYREEENGRGNFPPRFSGLQFPNYSSELNVNALELDDSALYLCASSLGQVRETQYFGPGTRLLVL.

The sample holds a few counts of this clone. The V gene is TRBV10-3, the J gene TRBJ2-7; tentative D call: TRBD1 (6 bases). The V gene lost 10 bases and the J gene lost 6 bases, with 13 bases spanning the gap. Germline V lookup: CDR1 ENHRY, CDR2 SYGVKD. The CDR3 has 11 residues. Here the CDR3 DNA reads TGTGCCACTCAGGGGTCGGGCGAGCAGTACTTC. Encoded protein: CATQGSGEQYF.

This clone was detected only a few times. The rearrangement joins TRBV6-5 to TRBJ2-3, with TRBD2 matching over 12 bases. This CDR3 comprises 15 residues. J was trimmed by 3 bases and V by 6 bases; bases with no gene match: 4. Germline values: CDR1 MNHEY, CDR2 SVGAGI. CDR3 in DNA: TGTGCCAGCAGCCGACTAGCGGGAGTGACAGATACGCAGTATTTT. Translating it yields CASSRLAGVTDTQYF.

CDR3 nucleotides: TGCGCCAGCAGCCAAGATCTACTTACGGAGTCGCGGGGAGATACGCAGTATTTT. It yields the protein CASSQDLLTESRGDTQYF. V usage is TRBV4-1 and J usage is TRBJ2-3; tentative D call: TRBD2 (6 bases). V was clipped by 0 bases and J by 5 bases, with 21 bases between them. Germline CDR1 MGHRA, CDR2 YSYEKL. The CDR3 runs to 18 residues.

V is TRBV6-5 and J is TRBJ2-5, with 8 bases fitting TRBD2. Per the germline V gene, CDR1 is MNHEY and CDR2 is SVGAGI. The CDR3 totals 16 residues. V lost 0 bases and J lost 5; bases outside the gene matches: 8. The CDR3 protein is CASSYSRKRERETQYF. The CDR3 DNA is TGTGCCAGCAGTTACTCGAGGAAGCGGGAGAGGGAGACCCAGTACTTC.

The chain recombines TRBV7-9 with TRBJ1-1; 8 nucleotides match TRBD1. Trimming took 6 bases from V and 3 from J; bases not matched to a gene: 9. The length of the CDR3 is 15 residues. CDR1 is SEHNR and CDR2 is FQNEAQ in the germline V gene (reference sequence). CDR3 amino acids: CASSTGQGWDTEAFF. In nucleotides, the CDR3 is TGTGCCAGCAGTACCGGACAGGGTTGGGACACTGAAGCTTTCTTT.

V usage is TRBV6-5 and J usage is TRBJ2-7, with 10 positions matching TRBD2. Germline V lookup: CDR1 MNHEY, CDR2 SVGAGI. This CDR3 is 16 amino acids long. J gave up 0 bases and V 0 bases, and 2 bases lay outside the gene matches. The CDR3 bases are TGTGCCAGCAGTTACTCGAGCGGGAGGGTCTCCTACGAGCAGTACTTC. Amino acid sequence: CASSYSSGRVSYEQYF.

The chain joins TRBV5-1 to TRBJ2-6; the D gene is possibly TRBD2 (6 bases). The CDR3 has 18 residues. Per germline, CDR1 SGHRS and CDR2 YFSETQ. Deletions cut 4 bases from V and 0 bases from J, with 17 bases between. The CDR3 is CASSVPEGTHSGANVLTF. DNA of the CDR3: TGCGCCAGCAGCGTCCCAGAGGGGACTCACTCTGGGGCCAACGTCCTGACTTTC.

This chain joins TRBV5-1 and TRBJ1-2; D ambiguous. V dropped 0 bases and J dropped 9 bases, with 6 bases sitting between them. The CDR3 sequence is 11 residues long. Germline V gene data show CDR1 as SGHRS and CDR2 as YFSETQ. The chain's CDR3 is CASSLDRSYTF. The DNA for the CDR3 is TGCGCCAGCAGCTTGGACAGAAGCTACACCTTC.

The chain employs TRBV30 and TRBJ2-5, with 10 bases matching TRBD1. CDR3 length equals 13 residues. Germline CDR1 and CDR2: GTSNPN and SVGIG (reference sequence). V lost 5 bases, J lost 5 bases, and 5 bases stayed unmatched. This CDR3 is CAWGTGVGETQYF. The CDR3 DNA is TGTGCCTGGGGGACAGGGGTTGGGGAGACCCAGTACTTC.

The chain employs TRBV28 and TRBJ2-7; D uncertain. The CDR3 length is 11 residues. Trimming took off 8 bases at V and 3 bases at J, with 8 bases between the two ends. Germline lookup yields CDR1 MDHEN and CDR2 SYDVKM. The CDR3 loop reads CASERDYEQYF. Here the CDR3 DNA reads TGTGCCAGCGAAAGAGACTACGAGCAGTACTTC. Full variable domain (rest looked up from reference TRBV28 and TRBJ2-7): DVKVTQSSRYLVKRTGEKVFLECVQDMDHENMFWYRQDPGLGLRLIYFSYDVKMKEKGDIPEGYSVSREKKERFSLILESASTNQTSMYLCASERDYEQYFGPGTRLTVT.

Turning to this clone: A junction end diverges from the germline sequence, so it may reflect a read error. Other DNA variants within this sample encode the same CDR3. This chain links TRBV27 with TRBJ1-1, with 7 bases that match TRBD1. Germline loops: CDR1 MNHEY, CDR2 SMNVEV (reference sequence). The CDR3 has 13 residues. In DNA, the CDR3 is TGCGCCAGCAGTTTTGGGACAGCCACTGAAGCTTTCTTT. This codes for CASSFGTATEAFF.

The genes are TRBV27 and TRBJ2-3; D is perhaps TRBD2 (6 bases). The germline gives CDR1 MNHEY, CDR2 SMNVEV (reference sequence). Trimming took off 4 bases at V and 2 bases at J, with 16 bases between the two ends. This CDR3 has 16 amino acids. This CDR3 reads CASSSGTPPDTDTQYF. The CDR3 DNA reads TGTGCCAGCAGTTCCGGGACTCCCCCTGACACAGATACGCAGTATTTT.

V gene TRBV6-1 combines with J gene TRBJ2-1; 10 bases match TRBD2. CDR1 and CDR2 (germline): MNHNS, SASEGT. CDR3 length equals 16 residues. After removal of 4 bases from V and 0 bases from J, the junction contained 3 bases not matched to a gene. CDR3 coding DNA: TGTGCCAGCAGTGGTCGGACTAGCGGCTCCTACAATGAGCAGTTCTTC. It yields the protein CASSGRTSGSYNEQFF.

The rearrangement links TRBV14 to TRBJ2-1; perhaps TRBD1 as D (6 bases). This CDR3 region has 13 residues. The V gene lost 0 bases and the J gene lost 15 bases, with 15 bases spanning the gap. CDR1 is SGHDN, CDR2 FVKESK, per germline. DNA of the CDR3: TGTGCCAGCAGCCAAGATATAGAGGGGGACCGGTTCTTC. This encodes CASSQDIEGDRFF. Full variable domain (outside the CDR3, taken from reference TRBV14 and TRBJ2-1): EAGVTQFPSHSVIEKGQTVTLRCDPISGHDNLYWYRRVMGKEIKFLLHFVKESKQDESGMPNNRFLAERTGGTYSTLKVQPAELEDSGVYFCASSQDIEGDRFFGPGTRLTVL.

The V call is TRBV29-1, the J call TRBJ1-6, with a tentative D call TRBD1 (5 bases). The CDR3 length is 13 residues. Germline V CDR1 and CDR2: SQVTM, ANQGSEA. V was trimmed by 4 bases and J by 7 bases, leaving 11 bases between them. The CDR3 region is CSVGAGRNSPLHF. As DNA, the CDR3 is TGCAGCGTTGGGGCAGGGAGGAATTCACCCCTCCACTTT.

This rearrangement joins TRBV5-4 to TRBJ2-5, with 11 bases that match TRBD2. Germline values: CDR1 SGHNT, CDR2 YYREEE (reference sequence). V was pared by 0 bases and J by 8 bases, with 9 bases of the junction left unmatched. The CDR3 runs 16 residues. CDR3 nucleotides: TGTGCCAGCAGCTTGGTTCTAGCGGGAGGCCAGATCACCCAGTACTTC. The encoded protein is CASSLVLAGGQITQYF. Filled out from reference TRBV5-4 and TRBJ2-5, the complete variable domain reads ETGVTQSPTHLIKTRGQQVTLRCSSQSGHNTVSWYQQALGQGPQFIFQYYREEENGRGNFPPRFSGLQFPNYSSELNVNALELDDSALYLCASSLVLAGGQITQYFGPGTRLLVL.

This chain connects TRBV19 to TRBJ2-3; 9 bases are a match to TRBD2. Unmatched junction bases numbered 2, after V lost 4 bases and J lost 0 bases. Per the germline V gene, CDR1 is LNHDA and CDR2 is SQIVND (reference sequence). This CDR3 is built from 15 residues. In DNA form, the CDR3 reads TGTGCCAGTAGTACTACTAGCGGGAGCACAGATACGCAGTATTTT. This sequence encodes CASSTTSGSTDTQYF. Full variable domain (outside the CDR3, taken from reference TRBV19 and TRBJ2-3): DGGITQSPKYLFRKEGQNVTLSCEQNLNHDAMYWYRQDPGQGLRLIYYSQIVNDFQKGDIAEGYSVSREKKESFPLTVTSAQKNPTAFYLCASSTTSGSTDTQYFGPGTRLTVL.

The V gene is TRBV7-7, the J gene TRBJ1-4; 9 bases agree with TRBD1. After removal of 5 bases from V and 5 bases from J, the junction contained 3 bases not matched to a gene. Germline CDR1 SSHAT, CDR2 FNYEAQ (reference sequence). The CDR3 consists of 14 residues. The CDR3 is CASSRGQGNEKLFF. In nucleotides, the CDR3 is TGTGCCAGCAGCCGGGGACAGGGAAATGAAAAACTGTTTTTT.

Here the CDR3 DNA reads TGTGCCAGTAGCCCACGGGAGCGGGGCACAGATACGCAGTATTTT. Translated: CASSPRERGTDTQYF. This chain links TRBV19 with TRBJ2-3, with TRBD2 as a possible D gene (6 bases). Deletions cut 6 bases from V and 1 base from J, with 14 bases between. Germline V gene sequence: CDR1 LNHDA, CDR2 SQIVND (reference sequence). The CDR3 is 15 residues long.

CDR3 protein: CASSYGTGRNQPQHF. The CDR3 DNA follows: TGTGCCAGCAGTTACGGGACAGGCCGCAATCAGCCCCAGCATTTT. The V call is TRBV2, the J call TRBJ1-5; 8 bases line up with TRBD1. CDR1 and CDR2 (germline): SNHLY, FYNNEI. The CDR3 totals 15 residues. Losses at the gene ends were 5 bases for V and 2 bases for J; bases not matched to a gene: 5.

V is TRBV30 and J is TRBJ1-1; D perhaps matches TRBD1 (5 bases). V lost 2 bases to trimming and J lost 5 bases, with 15 bases between them. This CDR3 has 14 amino acids. The germline V gene has CDR1 GTSNPN and CDR2 SVGIG (reference sequence). The DNA of the CDR3 is TGTGCCTGGAGTCAGCAGGGCCTACAGACTGAAGCTTTCTTT. The encoded protein is CAWSQQGLQTEAFF.

The chain links TRBV19 to TRBJ1-1; D unclear. The CDR3 is 15 residues long. V lost 3 bases and J 0 bases, leaving 11 bases between the germline ends. Germline V gene sequence: CDR1 LNHDA, CDR2 SQIVND (reference sequence). The CDR3: CASSIPVGMNTEAFF. The CDR3 DNA reads TGTGCCAGTAGTATCCCGGTGGGCATGAACACTGAAGCTTTCTTT.

For the CDR3, the DNA is TGTGCCAGCAGCGGACAAAACAACTACGAGCAGTACTTC. The encoded protein is CASSGQNNYEQYF. The chain combines TRBV11-3 with TRBJ2-7; possible D gene TRBD1, 5 bases. Trimming took off 5 bases at V and 3 bases at J, with 11 bases between the two ends. Germline values: CDR1 SGHNT, CDR2 YENEEA. The CDR3 sequence is 13 residues long.

The genes are TRBV9 and TRBJ2-3; TRBD2 matches at 11 bases. V shed 0 bases, J shed 7 bases, and the junction held 7 bases outside the gene matches. The germline gives CDR1 SGDLS, CDR2 YYNGEE. This CDR3 region has 16 residues. CDR3 loop: CASSVATSGSLYTQYF. The CDR3 DNA is TGTGCCAGCAGCGTAGCTACTAGCGGGAGTTTGTATACGCAGTATTTT.

The chain has TRBV10-2 and TRBJ2-7; D perhaps matches TRBD1 (6 bases). Trimming shortened V by 7 bases and J by 6 bases, and 13 bases separated the two germline ends. This CDR3 comprises 12 residues. CDR1 is WSHSY, CDR2 SAAADI, per germline. The CDR3: CASTVQGSEQYF. CDR3 DNA sequence: TGCGCCAGCACTGTACAGGGCTCCGAGCAGTACTTC.

This clone appeared a few times. V is TRBV25-1 and J is TRBJ2-3, with 7 nucleotides matching TRBD1. The CDR3 runs 15 residues. J gave up 5 bases and V 2 bases, and 7 bases lay outside the gene matches. In germline, CDR1 is MGHDK, CDR2 SYGVNS. The CDR3 coding sequence is TGTGCCAGCAGTGAACCCAAAACAGGGGAAGATACGCAGTATTTT. Its protein product is CASSEPKTGEDTQYF.

This clone has only a few counts. The V gene is TRBV5-8, the J gene TRBJ2-1; TRBD1 might be the D (5 bases). The CDR3 loop spans 15 amino acids. CDR1 and CDR2 from the germline V gene are SGHTS and YDEGEE. The V end lost 0 bases, the J end lost 6 bases, and 13 bases lay between the germline ends. CDR3 nucleotides: TGTGCCAGCAGCTTGGGTCTGAAAGGGGTCAATGAGCAGTTCTTC. It translates to CASSLGLKGVNEQFF.

This clone was recorded a few times. This chain connects TRBV30 to TRBJ1-4; D perhaps matches TRBD1 (6 bases). Trimming left V 1 base short and J 7 bases short, with 10 bases between. CDR3 length equals 13 residues. Per the germline V gene, CDR1 is GTSNPN and CDR2 is SVGIG (reference sequence). In DNA, the CDR3 is TGTGCCTGGAGTGGGGACACCACTGAAAAACTGTTTTTT. This encodes CAWSGDTTEKLFF.

This chain uses TRBV16 with TRBJ1-5; unclear D gene. The CDR3 covers 13 residues. V lost 4 bases and J lost 7, with 11 bases in between. CDR1 and CDR2 (germline): KGHSY, FQNENV. CDR3: CASSLEGRQPQHF. CDR3 in DNA: TGTGCCAGCAGCCTAGAGGGTAGACAGCCCCAGCATTTT.

With regard to this clone: Additional DNA sequences in this sample encode the identical CDR3. CDR3 residues: CASRDRGLGQYF. Written as DNA, the CDR3 is TGTGCCAGCAGGGACAGAGGGCTGGGGCAGTACTTC. The chain combines TRBV2 with TRBJ2-7; maybe TRBD1 (6 bases). Trimming removed 6 bases at V and 9 bases at J, with 15 bases between. This CDR3 comprises 12 residues. In germline, CDR1 is SNHLY, CDR2 FYNNEI. Filled out from reference TRBV2 and TRBJ2-7, the complete variable domain reads EPEVTQTPSHQVTQMGQEVILRCVPISNHLYFYWYRQILGQKVEFLVSFYNNEISEKSEIFDDQFSVERPDGSNFTLKIRSTKLEDSAMYFCASRDRGLGQYFGPGTRLTVT.